The T cell receptor (beta chain) under discussion was sequenced for a study of blood T cell repertoires in COVID-19. On the study more broadly: COVID-19 samples from acute and convalescent phases originated in the United States, Italy and Spain. Sample material is recorded as cDNA or gDNA derived from T cells, B-cell-depleted T cells, or PBMCs.

V gave up 5 bases and J gave up 4 bases, with 9 bases separating them. The CDR3 has 13 amino acids. Germline V gene data show CDR1 as SGHTA and CDR2 as FQGNSA. Original processing notes: Researchers report that nucleated cell counts were estimated from reference gene primer amplification. Here immunoSEQ multiplex PCR was the method, and the copy in TCRdb shows in-frame clones only, minus some. V and J calls and clone size are copied from that table; D and trimming were computed from the DNA. This sample carries 95,000 to 100,000 clones, 85% of them seen once, and the ten largest clones take less than 2%.

This TCR derives from a woman between 65 and 79 years old with active or convalescent COVID-19. Specimen: peripheral blood. The chain couples TRBV7-2 to TRBJ1-3, with D unresolved. CDR3 region: CASSPVRGNTIYF. CDR3 in DNA: TGTGCCAGCAGCCCCGTGAGGGGAAACACCATATATTTT.